This TCR beta chain comes out of a study of identical twins. TCRdb re-analysed the 5' RACE reads in MiXCR, keeping a single row per CDR3 protein. The repertoire holds 690,000 or so distinct CDR3 sequences, 5.5% to 6.5% seen once, with 1.5% to 2% in the top ten. This clonotype occurred many times. The V gene lost 4 bases and the J gene lost 3 bases, with 19 bases spanning the gap. This CDR3 spans 17 amino acids. The sequence was obtained from a man aged 18 to 29 in good health. Sample: naive T cells sorted from blood. The chain combines TRBV12-3 or TRBV12-4 with TRBJ2-1; a possible D gene is TRBD2 (7 bases). The CDR3 coding sequence is TGTGCCAGCAGTTCCTCCCCGGGCGGGGGCTACTACAATGAGCAGTTCTTC. Translated, it gives CASSSSPGGGYYNEQFF.